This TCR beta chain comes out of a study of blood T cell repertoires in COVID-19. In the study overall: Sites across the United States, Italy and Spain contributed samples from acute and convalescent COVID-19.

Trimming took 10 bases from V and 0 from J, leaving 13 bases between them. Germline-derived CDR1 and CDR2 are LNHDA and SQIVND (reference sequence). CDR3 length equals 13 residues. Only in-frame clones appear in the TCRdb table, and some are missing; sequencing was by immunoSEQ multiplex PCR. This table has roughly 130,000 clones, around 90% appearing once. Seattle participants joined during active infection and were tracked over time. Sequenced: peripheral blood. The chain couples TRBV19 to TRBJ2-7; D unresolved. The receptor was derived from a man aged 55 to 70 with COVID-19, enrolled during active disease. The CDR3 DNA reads TGTGCCACGAGTGACCCTAGCTCCTACGAGCAGTACTTC. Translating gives CATSDPSSYEQYF.